The clone carrying this T cell receptor beta chain was recorded once. Its antigen is unidentified. The data stem from a study of OX40 agonist ivuxolimab in advanced cancers. Study results and caveats: The specificity for antigen of the expanded peripheral T cells was not determined. On average, CD8+ T cells had more expanded clones than CD4+.

V was clipped by 1 base and J by 6 bases, with 6 bases between them. Germline V lookup: CDR1 SGHVS, CDR2 FQNEAQ. This CDR3 contains 12 residues. People who had autoimmune disease history or systemic immunosuppression were excluded. Clones were read by immunoSEQ multiplex PCR, and TCRdb kept only the in-frame ones, dropping some. The profile shows 60,000 to 75,000 clones, approximately 81% of them singletons. This sequence originates from an adult with an advanced solid tumor such as melanoma, head and neck, liver or kidney cancer. The sequencing here drew on CD4+ or CD8+ T cells sorted from blood, taken in a trial of the OX40 agonist ivuxolimab. J is TRBJ1-1 and V is TRBV7-8; D is perhaps TRBD1 (5 bases). The CDR3 DNA reads TGTGCCAGCAGCTTAGTGGGGGCTGAAGCTTTCTTT. It translates to CASSLVGAEAFF.